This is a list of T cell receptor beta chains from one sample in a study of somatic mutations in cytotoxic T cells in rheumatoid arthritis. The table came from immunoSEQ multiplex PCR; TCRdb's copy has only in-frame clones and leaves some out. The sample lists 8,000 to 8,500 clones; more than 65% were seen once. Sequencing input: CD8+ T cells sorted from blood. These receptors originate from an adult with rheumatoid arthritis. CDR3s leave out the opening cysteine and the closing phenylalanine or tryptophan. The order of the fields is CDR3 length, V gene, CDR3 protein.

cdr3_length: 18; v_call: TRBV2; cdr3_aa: ASQGSAASGLLASTDTQY
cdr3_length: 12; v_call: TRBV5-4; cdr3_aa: ASSILGDRTEAF
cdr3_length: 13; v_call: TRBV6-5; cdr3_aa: ASSYDGEGVGSQY
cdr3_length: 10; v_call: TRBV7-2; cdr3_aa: ASSSTTASYT
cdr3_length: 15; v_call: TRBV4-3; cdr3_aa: ASSQEDTRAAYNEQF
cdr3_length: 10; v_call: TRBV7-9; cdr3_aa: ASSFSSSEQY
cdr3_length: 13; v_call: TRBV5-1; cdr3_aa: ASSLGDSGANVLT
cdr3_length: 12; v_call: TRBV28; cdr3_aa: ASSTLETNEKLF
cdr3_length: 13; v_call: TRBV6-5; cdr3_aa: ASSYGRVGTGELF
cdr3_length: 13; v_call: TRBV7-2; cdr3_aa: ASSSRDRGNDEQF
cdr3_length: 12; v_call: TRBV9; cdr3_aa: ASSGGGGNQPQH
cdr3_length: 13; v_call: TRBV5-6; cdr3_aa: ASSLAAGSVHEQY
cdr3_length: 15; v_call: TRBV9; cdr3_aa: ASSSPRSSGGEDTQY
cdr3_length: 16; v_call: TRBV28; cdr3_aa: ASSTYGGRESPSYEQY
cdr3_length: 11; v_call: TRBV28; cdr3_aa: ATGQGGSYEQY
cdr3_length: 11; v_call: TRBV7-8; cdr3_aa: ASGPASYNEQF
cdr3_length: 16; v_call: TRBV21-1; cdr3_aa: ASSPRPGVGSSTDTQY
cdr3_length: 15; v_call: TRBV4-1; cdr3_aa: ASSQAGALFSNQPQH
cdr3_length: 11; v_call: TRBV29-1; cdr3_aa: SVVTGDTGELF
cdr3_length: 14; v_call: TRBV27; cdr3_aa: ASSSNLGSVMGGYT
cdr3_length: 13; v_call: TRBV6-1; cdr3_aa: ASSEAVRGTDTQY
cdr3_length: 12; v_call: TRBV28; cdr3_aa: ASSIGRYQETQY
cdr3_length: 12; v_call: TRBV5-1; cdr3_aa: ASESREEGNEQF
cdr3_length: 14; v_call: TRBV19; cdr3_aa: ASSIKLGANTGELF
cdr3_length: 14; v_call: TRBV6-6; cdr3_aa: ASSYSGGRGTDTQY
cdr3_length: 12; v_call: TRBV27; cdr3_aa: ASSFRGNRHEQY
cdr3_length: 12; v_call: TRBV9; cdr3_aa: ASSSGTGLETQY
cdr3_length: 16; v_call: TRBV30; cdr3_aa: APVGDRGKTRSNQPQH
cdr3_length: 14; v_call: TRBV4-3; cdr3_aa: ASSQDNEQGGHGYT
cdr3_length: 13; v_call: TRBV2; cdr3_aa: ASRVLAGGPYEQY
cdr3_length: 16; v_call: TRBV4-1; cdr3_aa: ASSQSPLAGGHQETQY
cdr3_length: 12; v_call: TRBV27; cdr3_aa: ASSLSPGNYGYT
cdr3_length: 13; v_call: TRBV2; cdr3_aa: ASSIPGSIYNEQF
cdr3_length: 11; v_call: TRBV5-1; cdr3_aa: ASSGRQGDEQF
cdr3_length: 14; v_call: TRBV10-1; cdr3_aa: ATKEEVQDSYNEQF
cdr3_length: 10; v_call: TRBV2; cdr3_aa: AVGPTGEGYT
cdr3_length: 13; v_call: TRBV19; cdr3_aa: ASSTVATVQETQY
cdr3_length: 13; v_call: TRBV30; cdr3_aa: AWSVRYLRNTEAF
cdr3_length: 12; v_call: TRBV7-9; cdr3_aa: ASSSTVRPYEQY
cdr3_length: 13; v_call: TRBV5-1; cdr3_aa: ASSLEVQVPYGYT
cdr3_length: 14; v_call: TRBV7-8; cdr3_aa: ASSERAGGLYNEQF
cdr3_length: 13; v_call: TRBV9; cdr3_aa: ASSGFSGSTDTQY
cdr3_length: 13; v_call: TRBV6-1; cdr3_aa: ASTRRGGGNYEQY
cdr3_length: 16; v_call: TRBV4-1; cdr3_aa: ASSQSSSAGGSTDTQY
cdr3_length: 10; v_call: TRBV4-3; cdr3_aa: ASRPNTNEQF
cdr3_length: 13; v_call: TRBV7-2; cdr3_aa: ASSPWEGGSYEQY
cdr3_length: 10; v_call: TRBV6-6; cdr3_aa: ASNRLGEEQF
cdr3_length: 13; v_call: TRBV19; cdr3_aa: ASSSGHLKFNEQF